The 19 T cell receptor beta chains presented below share a single source sample, sequenced in a study of T-cell reconstitution after alpha-beta-depleted transplantation in children (TCRdb year 2016). Library preparation was by PCR. These reads were obtained on an Illumina HiSeq 2500. To normalize quantification of the TCRbeta repertoire, the TCR libraries were built with molecular barcoding that relied on unique molecular identifiers. In TCRdb, the public reads were trimmed at Q25 with fastp and aligned with MiXCR, with productive beta chains retained. Duplicate CDR3 protein sequences are folded into a single record with the most common DNA and genes. This sample lists 250,000 to 300,000 distinct CDR3 sequences; around 10% were detected once. Of the sample, roughly 7.1% falls within the top ten clones. The intended sense of this specimen's treatment or condition label: allogeneic hematopoietic cell transplantation with graft depleted of TCRalphabeta T cells and CD19 B cells.

This specimen was PBMCs, taken before TCRalphabeta/CD19-depleted stem cell transplant. The receptors originated from a boy in the first two years of life with acute myeloid leukemia, due to receive a stem cell transplant.

This clonotype was counted only a few times. The chain carries TRBV20-1 and TRBJ2-3, with 9 bases lining up with TRBD2. Germline V CDR1 and CDR2: DFQATT, SNEGSKA (reference sequence). CDR3 size: 16 residues. The V gene end was trimmed by 1 base and the J gene end by 2 bases; junction bases not matched to a gene: 7. The CDR3 is CSARVPGLALTDTQYF. CDR3 nucleotides: TGCAGTGCTAGAGTACCGGGACTAGCCCTCACAGATACGCAGTATTTT.

This clonotype was detected a few times. This chain links TRBV20-1 with TRBJ2-1, with TRBD2 matching over 11 bases. J gave up 7 bases and V 2 bases, and 7 bases lay outside the gene matches. CDR3 length: 15 residues. CDR1 is DFQATT, CDR2 SNEGSKA, per germline (reference sequence). The CDR3 here is CSARILAGGSNEQFF. The CDR3 DNA is TGCAGTGCTAGAATTCTAGCGGGAGGATCGAATGAGCAGTTCTTC.

This clonotype was seen at least ten times. The V gene is TRBV7-6, the J gene TRBJ2-7, with TRBD2 identical over 9 bases. With V trimmed by 4 bases and J by 5 bases, 3 bases remained unmatched. This CDR3 is 13 amino acids long. From germline, CDR1 is SGHVS and CDR2 FNYEAQ. The CDR3 loop reads CASSSGTSHEQYF. In nucleotides, the CDR3 is TGTGCCAGCAGCTCCGGGACTAGCCACGAGCAGTACTTC. The complete variable domain, with remaining parts taken from reference TRBV7-6 and TRBJ2-7, reads GAGVSQSPRYKVTKRGQDVALRCDPISGHVSLYWYRQALGQGPEFLTYFNYEAQQDKSGLPNDRFSAERPEGSISTLTIQRTEQRDSAMYRCASSSGTSHEQYFGPGTRLTVT.

A single count supports this clonotype. This may come from a read error, since a much larger clone is one base off. The V call is TRBV20-1, the J call TRBJ2-1; TRBD2 aligns across 7 bases. Germline assignment: CDR1 DFQATT and CDR2 SNEGSKA (reference sequence). The CDR3 sequence is 16 residues long. DNA of the CDR3: TGCAGTACTAGAGCCTGGGGACTATGGGAATACAATGAGCAGTTCTTC. Translation: CSTRAWGLWEYNEQFF.

This clonotype was observed many times. CDR3 region: CASSLAGQGPDTQYF. The CDR3, as DNA: TGCGCCAGCAGCTTGGCGGGACAGGGGCCAGATACGCAGTATTTT. This sequence joins TRBV5-1 and TRBJ2-3; 10 nucleotides align to TRBD1. There are 15 residues in the CDR3. The germline V gene encodes CDR1 SGHRS and CDR2 YFSETQ. V trimming: 0 bases; J trimming: 4 bases; junction bases outside the gene matches: 2.

This chain connects TRBV12-3 or TRBV12-4 to TRBJ2-7; 16 bases agree with TRBD2. Losses at the gene ends were 5 bases for V and 0 bases for J; bases not matched to a gene: 4. CDR3 length: 17 residues. The CDR3 here is CASSPGLAGGHSYEQYF. CDR3 coding DNA: TGTGCCAGCAGTCCGGGACTAGCGGGAGGGCACTCCTACGAGCAGTACTTC.

This clonotype was counted many times. The rearrangement uses TRBV5-1 and TRBJ2-7; D is uncertain. Trimming took 0 bases from V and 1 from J, leaving 8 bases between them. The CDR3 runs to 14 residues. Germline lookup yields CDR1 SGHRS and CDR2 YFSETQ. CDR3 sequence (DNA): TGCGCCAGCAGCTTGGTGGTGGGTTCCTACGAGCAGTACTTC. Its protein product is CASSLVVGSYEQYF.

This clonotype came up many times. The chain links TRBV20-1 to TRBJ2-7, with 11 nucleotides matching TRBD2. CDR1 is DFQATT, CDR2 SNEGSKA, per germline (reference sequence). V lost 1 base and J lost 0; bases outside the gene matches: 5. The CDR3 contains 16 residues. For the CDR3, the DNA is TGCAGTGCTAGAGTGCCGGGACTAGCGGACTCCTACGAGCAGTACTTC. Translated: CSARVPGLADSYEQYF.

The chain combines TRBV12-3 or TRBV12-4 with TRBJ2-2; 9 bases match TRBD2. CDR3 length equals 16 residues. Unmatched junction bases numbered 2, after V lost 3 bases and J lost 0 bases. The CDR3 protein is CASSFQRGANTGELFF. The CDR3 DNA sequence: TGTGCCAGCAGTTTCCAGCGGGGGGCGAACACCGGGGAGCTGTTTTTT.

This clonotype was recorded many times. The rearrangement links TRBV11-3 to TRBJ2-1; no reliable D call. The CDR3 is made up of 13 amino acids. V lost 1 base and J 6 bases, leaving 7 bases between the germline ends. Germline CDR1 is SGHNT and CDR2 is YENEEA. CDR3 nucleotides: TGTGCCAGCAGCTTAGCAATAGGCAATGAGCAGTTCTTC. Amino acid sequence: CASSLAIGNEQFF.

This clonotype was counted ten times or more. The chain uses TRBV29-1 and TRBJ2-5, with D unresolved. Trimming took off 5 bases at V and 7 bases at J, with 20 bases between the two ends. Per germline, CDR1 SQVTM and CDR2 ANQGSEA. The CDR3 runs to 14 residues. This CDR3 reads CSVLGGGPWGTQYF. CDR3 nucleotides: TGCAGCGTTCTAGGCGGTGGGCCCTGGGGGACCCAGTACTTC. The full variable domain, rest sourced from reference TRBV29-1 and TRBJ2-5, is SAVISQKPSRDICQRGTSLTIQCQVDSQVTMMFWYRQQPGQSLTLIATANQGSEATYESGFVIDKFPISRPNLTFSTLTVSNMSPEDSSIYLCSVLGGGPWGTQYFGPGTRLLVL.

Of note for this clonotype: Just one base apart from a much larger clone, this may be a read error. The J gene is TRBJ2-3, the V gene TRBV28; 12 positions match TRBD2. V shed 3 bases and J 5 bases; nucleotides not matched to a gene: 6. In germline, CDR1 is MDHEN, CDR2 SYDVKM. The CDR3 is made up of 16 amino acids. CDR3 in amino acids: CASSFPWTSGVDTQYF. CDR3 nucleotide sequence: TGTGCCAGCAGTTTCCCTTGGACTAGCGGGGTAGATACGCAGTATTTT. Complete variable domain (other parts from reference TRBV28 and TRBJ2-3): DVKVTQSSRYLVKRTGEKVFLECVQDMDHENMFWYRQDPGLGLRLIYFSYDVKMKEKGDIPEGYSVSREKKERFSLILESASTNQTSMYLCASSFPWTSGVDTQYFGPGTRLTVL.

The chain combines TRBV30 with TRBJ1-5; 9 bases line up with TRBD1. With 1 base clipped from V and 7 bases from J, the junction kept 5 bases outside the gene matches. From germline, CDR1 is GTSNPN and CDR2 SVGIG (reference sequence). The CDR3 sequence is 14 residues long. The CDR3 DNA sequence: TGTGCCTGGAGTGCCGGGACAGGGAGCCAGCCCCAGCATTTT. Translation: CAWSAGTGSQPQHF.

This clonotype has at least ten counts. V usage is TRBV20-1 and J usage is TRBJ2-7; tentative D call: TRBD1 (5 bases). Trimming left V 6 bases short and J 4 bases short, with 22 bases between. CDR1 is DFQATT, CDR2 SNEGSKA, per germline (reference sequence). The CDR3 has 15 amino acids. CDR3 DNA: TGCAGTGCCACTACAGGAATCGGTAGGGGATACGAGCAGTACTTC. Residues: CSATTGIGRGYEQYF.

This clonotype was counted ten times or more. V gene TRBV3-1 combines with J gene TRBJ2-4; no clear D. Germline-derived CDR1 and CDR2 are LGHDT and YNNKEL (reference sequence). V was clipped by 2 bases and J by 4 bases, with 3 bases between them. The CDR3 extends over 12 amino acids. In DNA, the CDR3 is TGTGCCAGCAGCCAACGGAAAAACATTCAGTACTTC. This gives the protein CASSQRKNIQYF.

This clonotype was seen repeatedly, ten times or more. The chain couples TRBV5-5 to TRBJ2-5; 9 positions match TRBD1. Trimming at V came to 2 bases and at J to 4 bases, leaving 3 bases not matched to a gene. In germline, CDR1 is SGHKS, CDR2 YYEKEE (reference sequence). The CDR3 has 14 residues. The CDR3, as DNA: TGTGCCAGCAGCTTTTTGGGACAGGGAGAGACCCAGTACTTC. It translates to CASSFLGQGETQYF.

This clonotype was observed a few times. The chain has TRBV3-1 and TRBJ1-1; the match to TRBD1 covers 7 bases. Per the germline V gene, CDR1 is LGHDT and CDR2 is YNNKEL (reference sequence). Unmatched junction bases numbered 6, after V lost 0 bases and J lost 2 bases. The CDR3 loop spans 16 amino acids. CDR3 in amino acids: CASSQDWDSSNTEAFF. CDR3 DNA sequence: TGTGCCAGCAGCCAAGATTGGGACAGTTCCAACACTGAAGCTTTCTTT.

This clonotype was recorded at least ten times. The chain links TRBV28 to TRBJ1-5; no clear D gene. Germline V CDR1 and CDR2: MDHEN, SYDVKM. The CDR3 contains 15 residues. V lost 8 bases and J lost 0, with 14 bases in between. CDR3 coding DNA: TGTGCCAGCCACTCATTGGGGAATAGCAATCAGCCCCAGCATTTT. It encodes CASHSLGNSNQPQHF.

This clonotype was seen ten or more times. Here the CDR3 reads CATSDPRGVYGYTF. CDR3 coding DNA: TGTGCCACCAGTGATCCCAGGGGGGTGTATGGCTACACCTTC. The rearrangement uses TRBV24-1 and TRBJ1-2, with 7 nucleotides matching TRBD1. The CDR3 extends over 14 amino acids. Unmatched junction bases numbered 5, after V lost 3 bases and J lost 5 bases. Germline-derived CDR1 and CDR2 are KGHDR and SFDVKD.